This TCR beta chain is from a study of T cell responses to AZD1222 COVID-19 vaccine (dated by TCRdb to about 2021). Study-wide context: AZD1222 recipients with second doses at about 4 weeks or about 12 weeks were pooled, because spike-specific TCR depth and breadth did not differ between schedules. Trial participants were enrolled into age subgroups of 18-55, 56-69 and 70-plus years, which contained approximately 150, 30 and 60 TCR-sequenced participants, respectively. A total of about 240 trial participants underwent TCR sequencing, of whom 207 received two doses of AZD1222 and about 25 received two doses of the MenACWY control vaccine. General study outcomes and caveats: Because no day 14 peak-response samples were available, the repertoires could be characterized only after the peak T cell response. Nearly half of unique spike-specific TCRs reportedly recognized epitopes outside regions mutated in the B.1.351 and B.1.1.7 variants. In the small 56-69-year group, the increase in depth fell short of significance, most likely because of low power. Conclusions about previously exposed vaccinees are limited, since just a handful of AZD1222 recipients were seropositive for SARS-CoV-2 at baseline. Participants were mostly white British and included more females than males, and it was suggested by the authors that clonal diversity may have been underestimated. The whole spike protein was spanned by vaccine-associated CD4 TCRs, and dominant responses were seen in regions 160-218 and 743-854. After two AZD1222 doses, spike-specific TCR breadth and depth were significantly higher than at day 0 and than in MenACWY recipients.

The sample's time point label is to be understood as: baseline before first vaccination. Vaccinee samples were obtained from the UK trials COV001 and COV002, which included a single-blind randomized controlled phase 2/3 trial of AZD1222 (ChAdOx1 nCoV-19) in healthy adults. For TCRbeta chain sequencing, PBMC samples from trial participants were taken at day 0 and at day 28 after the second dose. Concerning this clone: What antigen it recognizes has not been identified. No much larger clone is present one base from it, and per-base qualities are unavailable.

The CDR3 regions of human TCRbeta chains were analyzed by immunosequencing. For the original study's pipeline: Repertoire TCRs were matched against a reference library of SARS-CoV-2-specific TCRs generated with the MIRA antigen-specificity platform. Breadth meant the fraction of unique TCRs that were SARS-CoV-2-associated, whereas depth meant the fraction of total T cells that were SARS-CoV-2-associated. Using the MIRA data, each spike-specific TCR was mapped to the spike region that the TCR reacts to and placed in a CD4 or CD8 class. Log10-transformed breadth and depth values were compared by one-way ANOVA with Sidak's multiple comparisons tests. Entries here come from immuneACCESS through TCRdb and include only in-frame sequences with V and J called. Some clones fail to appear in such tables; in the studies checked, an unresolved V gene covers under half of the shortfall, and the cause of the remainder is unknown. The DNA gave D and trimming, while V, J and clone size come from that table. Counted in this sample were some 83,000 clones; 86% of them appeared once. 8.7% of the sample goes to the ten largest clones.

The germline V gene encodes CDR1 LNHDA and CDR2 SQIVND (reference sequence). V is pared back by 4 bases and J by 5 bases, with 17 bases lying between the germline termini. The CDR3 covers 15 residues, taking in both the cysteine and the phenylalanine. Kept here is only the CDR3 DNA, which spans 45 bases and is read in frame from base 1. The receptor was derived from an adult in good health. The source material was peripheral blood, sampled on day 0 of AZD1222 vaccination. This sequence uses TRBV19 and TRBJ1-1; TRBD1 is a weak D gene call, 6 bases matching. CDR3 region: CASSTSGQSSTEAFF. The base sequence is TGTGCCAGTAGTACTAGTGGACAGTCCTCAACTGAAGCTTTCTTT.